This TCR beta chain is from a study of sequential checkpoint blockade in melanoma. Study-wide background: 75 to 95 pretreatment tumor DNA samples were TCRβ immunosequenced.

The sample's treatment: randomized to nivolumab then ipilimumab (arm A) or the reverse (arm B). The data were produced by immunoSEQ multiplex PCR, yet TCRdb's version contains in-frame clones alone and is incomplete. In the table there are 950 to 1,300 clones, approximately 19% of which are singletons. Sample share makes this clone medium-sized. Germline V lookup: CDR1 SGHNT, CDR2 YENEEA. Trimming took 5 bases from V and 2 from J; bases not matched to a gene: 12. This CDR3 is built from 17 residues. Here the sequenced sample was tumor tissue (inferred from file names), taken from a patient given nivolumab and ipilimumab in sequence. The chain carries TRBV11-3 and TRBJ1-5; 7 bases agree with TRBD1. This TCR came from a human donor with melanoma. The CDR3 nucleotides read TGTGCCAGCAGCCAAGGTGCCGGAGGGGGCGGCAATCAGCCCCAGCATTTT. This translates into CASSQGAGGGGNQPQHF.